The clone carrying this T cell receptor (beta chain) occurred many times. Its antigen is as yet unknown. This CDR3 spans 13 amino acids. Germline CDR1 reads DFQATT; CDR2 reads SNEGSKA (reference sequence). V was clipped by 3 bases and J by 3 bases; unmatched bases: 4. These data are taken from a study of T cells in Graves' hyperthyroidism and ophthalmopathy. Findings and limits, study-wide: Progression to ophthalmopathy was predicted a median of roughly seven months early. Within blood appeared most thyroid clonotypes that had expanded above 0.001.

The study left out patients who had uncontrolled infection, other autoimmune disease, pregnancy or lactation. Authors of the study amplified TCR beta CDR3 regions from RNA transcripts. A first-round RT-PCR of the TCR CDR3 used the HTBI primer set. TCRdb reprocessed the multiplex PCR reads via MiXCR and lists one record per CDR3 protein. The sample shows around 610,000 distinct CDR3 sequences, about 15% of them seen only once. This sequence joins TRBV20-1 and TRBJ2-7; 8 bases match TRBD2. The sequence was obtained from a woman aged 40 to 50 with Graves' ophthalmopathy. Sequencing was done on a sample of blood. CDR3 region: CSASGRALYEQYF. CDR3 bases: TGCAGTGCTAGCGGGAGGGCCCTCTACGAGCAGTACTTC.